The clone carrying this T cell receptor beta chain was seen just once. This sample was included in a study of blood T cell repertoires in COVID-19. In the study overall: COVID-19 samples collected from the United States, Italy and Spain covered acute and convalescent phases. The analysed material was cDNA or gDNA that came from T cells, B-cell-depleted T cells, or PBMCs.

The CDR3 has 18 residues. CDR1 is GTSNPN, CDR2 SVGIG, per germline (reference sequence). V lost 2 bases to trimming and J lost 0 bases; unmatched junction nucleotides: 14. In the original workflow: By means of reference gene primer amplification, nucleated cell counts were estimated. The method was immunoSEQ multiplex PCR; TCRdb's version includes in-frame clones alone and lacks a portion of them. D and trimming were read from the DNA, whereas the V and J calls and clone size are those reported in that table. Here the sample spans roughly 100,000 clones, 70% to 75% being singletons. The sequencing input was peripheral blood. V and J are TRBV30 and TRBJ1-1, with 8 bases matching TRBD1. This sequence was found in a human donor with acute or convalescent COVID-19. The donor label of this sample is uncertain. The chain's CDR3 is CAWSSWTGQIGMNTEAFF. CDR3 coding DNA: TGTGCCTGGAGTTCTTGGACAGGGCAAATAGGAATGAACACTGAAGCTTTCTTT.